This TCR beta chain stems from a study of blood T cell repertoires in COVID-19. Study summary: Sites in the United States, Italy and Spain provided acute and convalescent COVID-19 samples.

As handled by the study authors: Reference gene primer amplification yielded estimated nucleated cell counts. Some clones are missing from TCRdb's copy, which holds only in-frame ones; the method was immunoSEQ multiplex PCR. The V and J calls and the clone size are those of that table, but D and trimming were determined from the DNA. The sample records tens of thousands of clones, roughly 80% being singletons. The source of this sequence is a man between 60 and 75 years old with acute or convalescent COVID-19. Sequenced sample: peripheral blood.

CDR3 in amino acids: CASKAGYGYTF. The CDR3 DNA reads TGTGCCAGCAAGGCGGGTTATGGCTACACCTTC. The chain employs TRBV12-3 or TRBV12-4 and TRBJ1-2; D gene ambiguous. The V end lost 7 bases, the J end lost 5 bases, and 8 bases lay between the germline ends. This CDR3 comprises 11 residues.